The clone carrying this T cell receptor (gamma chain) showed up just a few times. Other DNA sequences from this sample encode an identical CDR3 as well. This entry comes from a study of gamma-delta chains in newborns, infants, children. Study details: Polyclonal expansion of innate γδ T cells after birth follows microbial exposure.

The germline V gene has CDR1 GITISATS and CDR2 ISYDGTV (reference sequence). The CDR3 is made up of 15 amino acids. V shed 3 bases and J 7 bases; nucleotides not matched to a gene: 3. TCRdb made new clone calls on the reads using CATT. The sample contains about 1,100 gamma-chain clones, around 4.1% of which appear only once. The TCR sequence derives from a child who was a newborn, infant or young child, either healthy, febrile or measles-vaccinated (not recorded which). The J gene is TRGJP, the V gene TRGV9. Sequenced sample: blood. This CDR3 is CALWESELGKKIKVF. The CDR3 DNA follows: TGTGCCTTGTGGGAGTCGGAGTTGGGCAAAAAAATCAAGGTATTT.